The 16 T cell receptor beta chains below were found in one sample sequenced in a study of PD-1 blockade in mismatch repair-deficient tumors. Data came from immunoSEQ multiplex PCR; TCRdb stores just in-frame clones and leaves some out. Of roughly 14,000 clones in the sample, 85% to 90% are singletons; the top ten hold over 4.5%. Described time point: roughly ten-day in vitro stimulation with candidate neoantigen peptide 6. Their antigens remain unidentified. The material sequenced was cells cultured in vitro, taken from a patient treated with pembrolizumab. The receptor source for this set is an adult with mismatch repair-deficient cancer.

CDR3 sequence (DNA): TGTGCCAGCAGCGTAGATGGGCCAGCGGCGAACACTGAAGCTTTCTTT. Its translation: CASSVDGPAANTEAFF. The chain is built from TRBV9 and TRBJ1-1; no definite D call. The germline V gene encodes CDR1 SGDLS and CDR2 YYNGEE. This CDR3 has 16 amino acids. The ends were cut back, 0 bases at V and 1 base at J, with 13 bases in the middle.

This clone was detected only a few times. This chain connects TRBV9 to TRBJ2-1; 8 nucleotides agree with TRBD2. CDR1 is SGDLS and CDR2 is YYNGEE in the germline V gene. V dropped 2 bases and J dropped 8; count of bases not matched to a gene: 6. This CDR3 spans 14 amino acids. CDR3 loop: CASSVSGKMDEQFF. DNA for the CDR3: TGTGCCAGCAGCGTTAGCGGGAAGATGGATGAGCAGTTCTTC. Complete variable domain (other parts from reference TRBV9 and TRBJ2-1): DSGVTQTPKHLITATGQRVTLRCSPRSGDLSVYWYQQSLDQGLQFLIQYYNGEERAKGNILERFSAQQFPDLHSELNLSSLELGDSALYFCASSVSGKMDEQFFGPGTRLTVL.

The CDR3 is CASSLFTPLAGTGELFF. The DNA for the CDR3 is TGTGCCAGCAGCTTATTTACCCCGCTAGCGGGCACCGGGGAGCTGTTTTTT. This chain links TRBV7-2 with TRBJ2-2, with 8 nucleotides matching TRBD2. The CDR3 is 17 amino acids. The V gene end was trimmed by 2 bases and the J gene end by 4 bases; junction bases not matched to a gene: 9. From germline, CDR1 is SGHTA and CDR2 FQGNSA.

This clone has a handful of counts. The chain uses TRBV18 and TRBJ1-2; 7 bases align to TRBD1. In germline, CDR1 is KGHSH, CDR2 LQKENI. The CDR3 extends over 15 amino acids. Losses at the gene ends were 3 bases for V and 6 bases for J; bases not matched to a gene: 10. As DNA, the CDR3 is TGTGCCAGCTCACCTATAAGACAGGGCGGGAATGGCTACACCTTC. Translated: CASSPIRQGGNGYTF.

This clone was observed a single time. The chain uses TRBV19 and TRBJ1-2, with D unclear. The CDR3 runs to 14 residues. CDR1 and CDR2 from the germline V gene are LNHDA and SQIVND (reference sequence). Between the trimmed V and J ends, which lost 1 base and 3 bases, there was a span of 9 bases. CDR3 bases: TGTGCCAGTAGTATAGCTGGTTGGGACTATGGCTACACCTTC. Translated: CASSIAGWDYGYTF. Full variable domain (outside the CDR3, taken from reference TRBV19 and TRBJ1-2): DGGITQSPKYLFRKEGQNVTLSCEQNLNHDAMYWYRQDPGQGLRLIYYSQIVNDFQKGDIAEGYSVSREKKESFPLTVTSAQKNPTAFYLCASSIAGWDYGYTFGSGTRLTVV.

The CDR3 is CAWTPGGQGSEQFF. The CDR3 DNA reads TGTGCCTGGACTCCAGGGGGACAGGGGAGTGAGCAGTTCTTC. This chain joins TRBV30 and TRBJ2-1; 10 nucleotides agree with TRBD1. Germline CDR1 and CDR2: GTSNPN and SVGIG (reference sequence). CDR3 length equals 14 residues. Trimming took 4 bases from V and 9 from J; bases not matched to a gene: 9. Full variable domain (rest looked up from reference TRBV30 and TRBJ2-1): SQTIHQWPATLVQPVGSPLSLECTVEGTSNPNLYWYRQAAGRGLQLLFYSVGIGQISSEVPQNLSASRPQDRQFILSSKKLLLSDSGFYLCAWTPGGQGSEQFFGPGTRLTVL.

This clone was observed a handful of times. The V call is TRBV11-1, the J call TRBJ2-7; D gene ambiguous. Trimming stripped 6 bases from V and 2 bases from J, with 8 bases between. This CDR3 has 12 amino acids. The V gene's germline CDR1 is SGHAT and CDR2 FQDESV (reference sequence). The CDR3 bases are TGTGCCAGCAGGGAAGGGCCCTACGAGCAGTACTTC. Protein sequence: CASREGPYEQYF.

The chain carries TRBV6-5 and TRBJ2-1; D remains ambiguous. CDR1 is MNHEY and CDR2 is SVGAGI in the germline V gene. V lost 7 bases, J lost 4 bases, and 17 bases lay in between. There are 15 residues in the CDR3. CDR3 nucleotides: TGTGCCAGCATGTGGGCTTTAAGAGCGTACAATGAGCAGTTCTTC. Protein: CASMWALRAYNEQFF.

The rearrangement links TRBV7-9 to TRBJ2-7; the match to TRBD1 covers 11 bases. The CDR3 has 15 residues. Germline loops: CDR1 SEHNR, CDR2 FQNEAQ (reference sequence). The V gene end was trimmed by 5 bases and the J gene end by 6 bases; junction bases not matched to a gene: 9. CDR3: CASSDQGTGGSEQYF. DNA of the CDR3: TGTGCCAGCAGCGATCAGGGGACAGGGGGTAGCGAGCAGTACTTC.

The chain couples TRBV28 to TRBJ2-7, with D unclear. Germline assignment: CDR1 MDHEN and CDR2 SYDVKM. CDR3 size: 11 residues. Trimming left V 4 bases short and J 3 bases short, with 4 bases between. CDR3 amino acids: CASSWFYEQYF. DNA for the CDR3: TGTGCCAGCAGTTGGTTCTACGAGCAGTACTTC. Combining the CDR3 with reference TRBV28 and TRBJ2-7 gives the whole variable domain DVKVTQSSRYLVKRTGEKVFLECVQDMDHENMFWYRQDPGLGLRLIYFSYDVKMKEKGDIPEGYSVSREKKERFSLILESASTNQTSMYLCASSWFYEQYFGPGTRLTVT.

The genes are TRBV9 and TRBJ2-5; TRBD1 matches at 9 bases. The CDR3 contains 16 residues. V lost 4 bases to trimming and J lost 1 base; unmatched junction nucleotides: 8. The germline V gene encodes CDR1 SGDLS and CDR2 YYNGEE. The CDR3 DNA follows: TGTGCCAGCAGCCCAGACAGGGGGAGCGTCCAAGAGACCCAGTACTTC. It codes for CASSPDRGSVQETQYF.

The V call is TRBV11-2, the J call TRBJ2-2; TRBD2 matches 12 bases. The CDR3 loop spans 17 amino acids. The ends lost 5 bases at V and 0 bases at J; junction bases unmatched: 4. From germline, CDR1 is SGHAT and CDR2 FQNNGV. CDR3 sequence (DNA): TGTGCCAGCAGCCTCGGGACTAGCGGGTCGAACACCGGGGAGCTGTTTTTT. It is translated as CASSLGTSGSNTGELFF.

V gene TRBV28 combines with J gene TRBJ1-1, with D possibly being TRBD1 (5 bases). This CDR3 has 15 amino acids. V was cut by 8 bases and J by 8 bases, with 24 bases left in between. CDR1 and CDR2 (germline): MDHEN, SYDVKM. CDR3 nucleotide sequence: TGTGCCAGCCGTCCAAGTCTGGGGGTCCTCGGGGAAGCTTTCTTT. This encodes CASRPSLGVLGEAFF.

The V gene is TRBV10-3, the J gene TRBJ2-7; 11 bases are a match to TRBD1. The CDR3 totals 13 residues. Per germline, CDR1 ENHRY and CDR2 SYGVKD. V dropped 6 bases and J dropped 2; count of bases not matched to a gene: 0. CDR3 sequence: CAIRGQGAYEQYF. The CDR3 nucleotides are TGTGCCATCAGGGGACAGGGGGCCTACGAGCAGTACTTC.

The chain links TRBV29-1 to TRBJ2-6, with no clear D. This CDR3 contains 16 residues. Trimming cost V 7 bases and J 0 bases, with 16 bases left between them. The germline V gene encodes CDR1 SQVTM and CDR2 ANQGSEA. CDR3 sequence reads: CSARLSLSSGANVLTF. The CDR3 DNA reads as TGCAGCGCCCGTCTCAGCTTGAGCTCTGGGGCCAACGTCCTGACTTTC.

This clone has just one count. The rearrangement links TRBV4-1 to TRBJ2-3; D ambiguous. CDR3 length: 20 residues. Germline V lookup: CDR1 MGHRA, CDR2 YSYEKL. V gave up 1 base and J gave up 0 bases, with 23 bases separating them. CDR3 loop: CASSQVLMRTSVDSTDTQYF. Written as DNA, the CDR3 is TGCGCCAGCAGCCAAGTTTTAATGCGGACGTCTGTGGATAGCACAGATACGCAGTATTTT.